This TCR beta chain is drawn from a study of T cell changes during pregnancy in multiple sclerosis. The length of the CDR3 is 16 residues. V gave up 0 bases and J gave up 0 bases; unmatched junction bases: 2. Germline V lookup: CDR1 SGHRS, CDR2 YFSETQ. Clones were read by immunoSEQ multiplex PCR, and TCRdb kept only the in-frame ones, dropping some. The sample records under 65,000 clones, 80% to 95% being singletons. The sequence was obtained from a female donor with multiple sclerosis, enrolled in a pregnancy study. The source was CD4+ T cells from peripheral blood mononuclear cells, collected in the third trimester of pregnancy. The chain links TRBV5-1 to TRBJ2-2; 7 bases fit TRBD2. CDR3: CASSLGLAANTGELFF. Here the CDR3 DNA reads TGCGCCAGCAGCTTGGGACTAGCTGCGAACACCGGGGAGCTGTTTTTT.